Presented here are 25 T cell receptor beta chains from one specimen sequenced in a study of cytomegalovirus exposure and HLA in healthy donors. Produced via immunoSEQ multiplex PCR; TCRdb's table is partial and in-frame only. The sample lists about 130,000 clones; roughly nine tenths were seen once. The source material was PBMCs. The receptors here all came from a woman aged 18-29 years in good health and CMV-seronegative.

This clone was observed once. This chain uses TRBV30 with TRBJ2-7; D may be TRBD1 (5 bases). CDR3 size: 11 residues. Germline assignment: CDR1 GTSNPN and CDR2 SVGIG (reference sequence). CDR3 DNA sequence: TGTGCGTCAGGGAATCAGAACGAGCAGTACTTC. Its translation is CASGNQNEQYF. Full variable domain (remainder filled in from reference TRBV30 and TRBJ2-7): SQTIHQWPATLVQPVGSPLSLECTVEGTSNPNLYWYRQAAGRGLQLLFYSVGIGQISSEVPQNLSASRPQDRQFILSSKKLLLSDSGFYLCASGNQNEQYFGPGTRLTVT.

This chain joins TRBV6-5 and TRBJ2-7; 9 bases line up with TRBD2. After removal of 2 bases from V and 5 bases from J, the junction contained 10 bases not matched to a gene. The CDR3 has 16 residues. The germline V gene has CDR1 MNHEY and CDR2 SVGAGI. The CDR3 loop reads CASSYLSGTSINEQYF. Here the CDR3 DNA reads TGTGCCAGCAGTTACCTCTCCGGGACTAGCATCAACGAGCAGTACTTC.

By sample share, this clone is medium-sized (0.01 to 0.1%). The chain is built from TRBV28 and TRBJ2-7; 10 bases fit TRBD1. Germline CDR1 MDHEN, CDR2 SYDVKM. CDR3 length: 15 residues. V gave up 6 bases and J gave up 3 bases; unmatched junction bases: 8. Here the CDR3 reads CASSPGQGNLYEQYF. Written as DNA, the CDR3 is TGTGCCAGCAGCCCGGGACAGGGGAACCTCTACGAGCAGTACTTC. Looking up the rest from reference TRBV28 and TRBJ2-7 gives the full variable domain: DVKVTQSSRYLVKRTGEKVFLECVQDMDHENMFWYRQDPGLGLRLIYFSYDVKMKEKGDIPEGYSVSREKKERFSLILESASTNQTSMYLCASSPGQGNLYEQYFGPGTRLTVT.

This chain uses TRBV7-9 with TRBJ2-5; D not certain. The V and J ends lost 2 bases and 5 bases respectively, with 12 bases between them. Germline V gene data show CDR1 as SEHNR and CDR2 as FQNEAQ (reference sequence). The CDR3 has 14 residues. Written as DNA, the CDR3 is TGTGCCAGCAGCTTACATACTCCGCTGGAGACCCAGTACTTC. This codes for CASSLHTPLETQYF.

The V and J genes are TRBV7-9 and TRBJ1-1; a possible D gene is TRBD1 (5 bases). The CDR3 loop spans 14 amino acids. Trimming cost V 5 bases and J 8 bases, with 18 bases left between them. Germline V CDR1 and CDR2: SEHNR, FQNEAQ (reference sequence). In DNA, the CDR3 is TGTGCCAGCAGCAGCGACAGTTGGGGAGGGGAAGCTTTCTTT. Protein product: CASSSDSWGGEAFF.

This clone was recorded once. The V gene is TRBV11-2, the J gene TRBJ2-5; 14 nucleotides agree with TRBD2. The length of the CDR3 is 19 residues. Germline CDR1 is SGHAT and CDR2 is FQNNGV. V lost 5 bases and J lost 4; bases outside the gene matches: 15. This chain's CDR3 is CASSAQGPGLAGGRETQYF. The CDR3 DNA follows: TGTGCCAGCAGCGCCCAGGGGCCCGGACTAGCGGGAGGTCGAGAGACCCAGTACTTC.

The J gene is TRBJ2-5, the V gene TRBV11-3; 11 bases map to TRBD2. Germline V gene data show CDR1 as SGHNT and CDR2 as YENEEA. This CDR3 contains 17 residues. With 1 base clipped from V and 5 bases from J, the junction kept 9 bases outside the gene matches. CDR3 nucleotide sequence: TGTGCCAGCAGCTTAGCGGGTAGCGGGAGGGCCGGGGAGACCCAGTACTTC. This translates into CASSLAGSGRAGETQYF.

A single count supports this clone. CDR3 residues: CASSLTSRPDTGELFF. Written as DNA, the CDR3 is TGCGCCAGCAGCTTGACGTCCCGTCCGGACACCGGGGAGCTGTTTTTT. The rearrangement uses TRBV5-1 and TRBJ2-2; D is unresolved. Germline values: CDR1 SGHRS, CDR2 YFSETQ. CDR3 size: 16 residues. The ends were cut back, 1 base at V and 3 bases at J, with 13 bases in the middle.

The chain links TRBV11-2 to TRBJ2-3; D not resolved. Germline V gene data show CDR1 as SGHAT and CDR2 as FQNNGV. Trimming cost V 2 bases and J 10 bases, with 16 bases left between them. The CDR3 is 14 amino acids. The CDR3 sequence: CASSLSTAAGAQYF. In nucleotides, the CDR3 is TGTGCCAGCAGCTTAAGCACGGCTGCCGGAGCGCAGTATTTT.

This sequence joins TRBV7-2 and TRBJ2-7; D perhaps matches TRBD1 (6 bases). The CDR3 is made up of 14 amino acids. Trimming took off 5 bases at V and 3 bases at J, with 14 bases between the two ends. Germline V gene data show CDR1 as SGHTA and CDR2 as FQGNSA. In nucleotides, the CDR3 is TGTGCCAGCAGCCTTGGACAGCCAGGCTACGAGCAGTACTTC. Translation gives CASSLGQPGYEQYF.

This chain joins TRBV4-1 and TRBJ1-2, with D tentatively TRBD1 (5 bases). Germline loops: CDR1 MGHRA, CDR2 YSYEKL. The CDR3 is 14 amino acids. The CDR3 loop reads CASRQTGTNYGYTF. The CDR3 DNA is TGCGCAAGTCGACAAACAGGAACTAACTATGGCTACACCTTC.

J is TRBJ1-5 and V is TRBV18, with TRBD1 matching 10 bases. This CDR3 has 16 amino acids. The germline V gene has CDR1 KGHSH and CDR2 LQKENI. With V trimmed by 3 bases and J by 5 bases, 7 bases remained unmatched. The CDR3 DNA reads TGTGCCAGCTCACCCCAGGGACAGGGGTTGGATCAGCCCCAGCATTTT. It codes for CASSPQGQGLDQPQHF.

The chain recombines TRBV9 with TRBJ2-7, with TRBD1 matching over 8 bases. This CDR3 contains 15 residues. In germline, CDR1 is SGDLS, CDR2 YYNGEE. Germline trimming cut 0 bases from V and 2 bases from J; bases unmatched to any gene: 4. CDR3 amino acids: CASSVDDRGPYEQYF. The CDR3 DNA is TGTGCCAGCAGCGTAGATGACAGGGGCCCCTACGAGCAGTACTTC.

The rearrangement joins TRBV5-8 to TRBJ2-5, with TRBD2 matching over 13 bases. Trimming at V came to 0 bases and at J to 5 bases, leaving 4 bases not matched to a gene. The germline V gene has CDR1 SGHTS and CDR2 YDEGEE. The CDR3 length is 16 residues. DNA of the CDR3: TGTGCCAGCAGCTTGGAAGGACTAGCGGGAGCTGAGACCCAGTACTTC. It translates to CASSLEGLAGAETQYF. The full variable domain, in which reference TRBV5-8 and TRBJ2-5 provide the parts outside the CDR3, is EAGVTQSPTHLIKTRGQQATLRCSPISGHTSVYWYQQALGLGLQFLLWYDEGEERNRGNFPPRFSGRQFPNYSSELNVNALELEDSALYLCASSLEGLAGAETQYFGPGTRLLVL.

CDR3 residues: CASSLTDSNSYEQYF. Here the CDR3 DNA reads TGTGCCAGCAGTTTAACCGACAGTAACTCCTACGAGCAGTACTTC. The J gene is TRBJ2-7, the V gene TRBV27; tentative D call: TRBD1 (5 bases). There are 15 residues in the CDR3. CDR1 MNHEY and CDR2 SMNVEV come from the germline V gene (reference sequence). V lost 2 bases and J lost 0, with 11 bases in between.

The chain recombines TRBV11-1 with TRBJ1-2; TRBD1 is a possible D gene (6 bases). CDR3 size: 14 residues. Trimming took off 4 bases at V and 0 bases at J, with 9 bases between the two ends. The germline gives CDR1 SGHAT, CDR2 FQDESV (reference sequence). In nucleotides, the CDR3 is TGTGCCAGCAGCTCCAGGGGATCTAACTATGGCTACACCTTC. Encoded protein: CASSSRGSNYGYTF.

The V and J genes are TRBV29-1 and TRBJ2-3; 14 bases are shared with TRBD2. The junction had 2 bases not matched to a gene; V was cut back by 6 bases and J by 0 bases. The germline CDR1 and CDR2 sequences are SQVTM and ANQGSEA. The CDR3 runs to 15 residues. This CDR3 reads CSVRLAGGSTDTQYF. DNA for the CDR3: TGCAGCGTCCGACTAGCGGGAGGGAGCACAGATACGCAGTATTTT.

J is TRBJ2-7 and V is TRBV6-5; TRBD1 matches 10 bases. Germline V gives CDR1 MNHEY, CDR2 SVGAGI. The V segment lost 7 bases and the J segment 2 bases; nucleotides outside the gene matches: 5. This CDR3 contains 14 residues. The CDR3 spells CASTLGQGAYEQYF. CDR3 DNA sequence: TGTGCCAGCACTTTAGGACAGGGGGCCTACGAGCAGTACTTC.

The chain carries TRBV6-5 and TRBJ2-2; 7 nucleotides line up with TRBD2. CDR3 length: 15 amino acids. Germline values: CDR1 MNHEY, CDR2 SVGAGI. V gave up 6 bases and J gave up 1 base; unmatched junction bases: 5. CDR3 protein: CASSFLAENTGELFF. The CDR3 nucleotides read TGTGCCAGCAGCTTCCTAGCGGAGAACACCGGGGAGCTGTTTTTT.

The J gene is TRBJ2-1, the V gene TRBV2; 7 bases are shared with TRBD2. Germline CDR1 and CDR2: SNHLY and FYNNEI. The J segment lost 8 bases and the V segment lost 4 bases, leaving 8 bases of the junction unmatched. The CDR3 spans 14 residues. CDR3 in amino acids: CASSAGRIVDEQFF. The CDR3 DNA reads TGTGCCAGCAGTGCCGGGAGGATCGTCGATGAGCAGTTCTTC.

The chain has TRBV10-3 and TRBJ2-7, with D possibly matching TRBD2 (5 bases). This CDR3 contains 13 residues. With 1 base removed from V and 5 bases from J, the gap between germline ends came to 9 bases. The germline V gene has CDR1 ENHRY and CDR2 SYGVKD. CDR3 bases: TGTGCCATCAGTGAGTTCACTAGGGACGAGCAGTACTTC. Its translation is CAISEFTRDEQYF.

The rearrangement joins TRBV11-3 to TRBJ2-2; perhaps TRBD2 as D (5 bases). Per the germline V gene, CDR1 is SGHNT and CDR2 is YENEEA. V lost 0 bases, J lost 0 bases, and 11 bases lay in between. This CDR3 is built from 17 residues. CDR3 residues: CASSLDLRRTNTGELFF. CDR3 nucleotide sequence: TGTGCCAGCAGCTTAGACCTCAGGAGGACGAACACCGGGGAGCTGTTTTTT.

The table lists this clone with a few counts. CDR3 sequence (DNA): TGCGCCAGCAGCCTTGGGGGGGGGCCCTTGGAAAAACTGTTTTTT. Amino acids: CASSLGGGPLEKLFF. The chain employs TRBV4-1 and TRBJ1-4, with TRBD1 as a possible D gene (6 bases). The germline V gene has CDR1 MGHRA and CDR2 YSYEKL. This CDR3 comprises 15 residues. Trimming left V 4 bases short and J 8 bases short, with 17 bases between.

This chain joins TRBV6-4 and TRBJ2-5; 13 nucleotides agree with TRBD2. The CDR3 covers 14 residues. Germline CDR1 reads MRHNA; CDR2 reads SNTAGT. V dropped 8 bases and J dropped 5; count of bases not matched to a gene: 5. The CDR3 region is CASFGLAGVETQYF. The CDR3 nucleotides are TGTGCCAGCTTCGGACTAGCGGGAGTCGAGACCCAGTACTTC.

This clone was seen ten or more times. The chain recombines TRBV6-5 with TRBJ2-2; 11 bases line up with TRBD2. Germline V gives CDR1 MNHEY, CDR2 SVGAGI. The V gene end was trimmed by 6 bases and the J gene end by 3 bases; junction bases not matched to a gene: 3. The CDR3 has 15 amino acids. The CDR3 bases are TGTGCCAGCAGCGCGGGACTAGCGGACACCGGGGAGCTGTTTTTT. Its translation is CASSAGLADTGELFF.